The following is a T cell receptor (beta chain) sequence with its context. Its antigen remains unidentified. CDR3 length: 15 residues. CDR1 LGHNA and CDR2 YNFKEQ come from the germline V gene. 5'RACE template switching with UMIs generated TCR beta cDNA. TCRdb derives one entry per CDR3 protein from the 5' RACE reads, leaving out DNA. This sample's clone table lists about 170,000 distinct CDR3 sequences. The data originate from a study of T cells expressing NK-cell markers. Study results and caveats: The study found dominant NKG2C+ clonotypes at 1.0-7.0% of CD8+ T cells in about six donors. Where a handful of donors were concerned, these clonotypes also led the CD3+CD56-NKG2C+ fraction. Expanded clones of NKG2C+ T cells had an unclear HCMV specificity.

Sequencing input: blood T cells: a sorted CD56 or NKG2C T cell subset, CD4+ or CD8+ T cells, or bulk PBMC T cells (not recorded which). This clonotype originated in a man aged 18-70 years in good health. V and J are TRBV4-2 and TRBJ2-7; lacking DNA, the TRBD2 call made by TCRdb goes unchecked. This CDR3 reads CASSHNEAGFYEQYF.